A selection of T cell receptor beta chains follows, all from one sample in a study of a mutant IDH1 vaccine in newly diagnosed glioma. Measured with immunoSEQ multiplex PCR; TCRdb has only the in-frame clones, and not every one. The table records 45,000 to 65,000 clones, around 82% of them present only once. For these receptors, no antigen is known. The specimen comprised PBMCs, sampled from a glioma patient whose treatment included an IDH1 peptide vaccine. The receptors here all came from a woman aged 18-29 years with glioma. Some clones in this sample may be carry-over from other donors' samples. The CDR3 runs from the conserved cysteine through the conserved F or W. Fields, in order: V gene, CDR3 protein.

>TRBV19
CASSYRASYEQYF
>TRBV11-2
CASSLGQGGPKTEAFF
>TRBV5-1
CASSLAGTSYHNEQFF
>TRBV28
CASSSTSGGSSLNTEAFF
>TRBV5-1
CASSLERAYGYTF
>TRBV5-5
CASSLRGGQYGYTF
>TRBV9
CASSVAPEGQYEKLFF
>TRBV7-9
CASSLQDYEQYF
>TRBV29-1
CSVEGERDRPYEQYF
>TRBV7-2
CASTLPQRIANNSPLHF
>TRBV29-1
CSVETSFHEQYF
>TRBV6-5
CASRPQGVPDEQYF
>TRBV5-1
CASSWSGTGSDEQYF
>TRBV6-1
CASSQGVAYEQYF
>TRBV29-1
CSVSPGAYEQYF
>TRBV6-1
CASSEARKAYEQYF
>TRBV9
CASSVQVAMNTEAFF
>TRBV29-1
CSGAKSSGNTIYF
>TRBV5-1
CASSLRGLGETQYF
>TRBV30
CAWGAGGASRAF
>TRBV11-2
CASSLVGGDYNEQFF
>TRBV7-8
CASRAGAQLSPLHF
>TRBV27
CASSLLGGNGIQYF